A selection of T cell receptor beta chains follows, all from one sample in a study of blood T cell repertoires in COVID-19. Repertoires were generated with immunoSEQ multiplex PCR, while TCRdb's copy carries only in-frame clones and drops some. The data contain 210,000 or so clones, approximately 80% of them singletons. The sample taken for sequencing was PBMCs or T cells enriched from blood (not recorded which). Every receptor here comes from a man under 40 with acute COVID-19. The CDR3 runs from the conserved cysteine through the conserved F or W. D genes are given only for firm matches. Some rows have no size entry. The others give once, few or many, or a class for an expanded clone.

v_call	j_call	clone_size	d_call	cdr3_length	cdr3_nt	cdr3_aa
TRBV5-1	TRBJ1-6	NA	NA	14	TGCGCCAGCAGCTTGGGACAGAGCCATTCACCCCTCCACTTT	CASSLGQSHSPLHF
TRBV2	TRBJ2-3	NA	NA	15	TGTGCCAGCGGAGGGATAGCGGCTAGCACAGATACGCAGTATTTT	CASGGIAASTDTQYF
TRBV24-1	TRBJ1-2	NA	NA	14	TGTGCCACCAGTGATTCCCCCCGGGGAGATGGCTACACCTTC	CATSDSPRGDGYTF
TRBV3-1/TRBV3-2	TRBJ2-1	NA	NA	14	TGTGCCAGCAGCACCGGGAGCTCCTACAATGAGCAGTTCTTC	CASSTGSSYNEQFF
TRBV19	TRBJ2-7	few	TRBD2	13	TGTGCCAGTACGGGGGGGCGAAACTACGAGCAGTACTTC	CASTGGRNYEQYF
TRBV6-5	TRBJ2-1	NA	NA	14	TGTGCCAGCAGTATGGGGGGGCCAGGAAATGAGCAGTTCTTC	CASSMGGPGNEQFF
TRBV29-1	TRBJ1-5	NA	NA	13	TGCAGCGTTGATCAGGGTCCCAATCAGCCCCAGCATTTT	CSVDQGPNQPQHF
TRBV28	TRBJ1-1	NA	NA	16	TGTGCCAGCAGTTTTACTTTCGGGGGGCGGGACACTGAAGCTTTCTTT	CASSFTFGGRDTEAFF
TRBV25-1	TRBJ2-1	once	TRBD2	16	TGTGCCAGCAGTGAATTCAGCGGGGGGTCGGTTAATGAGCAGTTCTTC	CASSEFSGGSVNEQFF
TRBV6-1	TRBJ2-1	NA	TRBD2	14	TGTGCCAGCAGTGAAGGGAATATTGGACTAGCTGCGTTCTTC	CASSEGNIGLAAFF
TRBV5-1	TRBJ1-1	NA	NA	13	TGCGCCAGCAGGTTGGCAGAGAACACTGAAGCTTTCTTT	CASRLAENTEAFF
TRBV19	TRBJ2-7	NA	NA	13	TGTGCCAGTAGTACGGGACTCTCCTACGAGCAGTACTTC	CASSTGLSYEQYF
TRBV9	TRBJ1-4	NA	TRBD1	14	TGTGCCAGCAGCGAAGGGACAGGGGATGAAAAACTGTTTTTT	CASSEGTGDEKLFF
TRBV13	TRBJ2-7	NA	NA	14	TGTGCCAGCAGCCAGGGCAGGGGTGGCTACGAGCAGTACTTC	CASSQGRGGYEQYF
TRBV5-1	TRBJ1-2	NA	NA	19	TGCGCCAGCAGCGACCGACAGGAAAATACCCTCCGATCCTTGTATGGCTACACCTTC	CASSDRQENTLRSLYGYTF
TRBV2	TRBJ1-5	NA	TRBD1	15	TGTGCCAGCAGAGGACAGGGGGCCTACCATCAGCCCCAGCATTTT	CASRGQGAYHQPQHF
TRBV18	TRBJ2-1	NA	TRBD1	14	TGTGCCAGCTCACCCCAGACAGGGGATAATGAGCAGTTCTTC	CASSPQTGDNEQFF
TRBV28	TRBJ1-2	NA	TRBD1	13	TGTGCCAGCAGTGGGACAGGGGACTATGGCTACACCTTC	CASSGTGDYGYTF
TRBV6-5	TRBJ2-7	NA	TRBD1	16	TGTGCCAGCAGTTCGGGACAGGGGGCCCTAACCTACGAGCAGTACTTC	CASSSGQGALTYEQYF
TRBV5-1	TRBJ2-7	NA	TRBD1	15	TGCGCCAGCAGACCAGGGACAGGTTCCACCTACGAGCAGTACTTC	CASRPGTGSTYEQYF
TRBV10-1	TRBJ2-3	NA	NA	16	TGCGCCAGCAGTGATGCCCGGGGGACTAGCACAGATACGCAGTATTTT	CASSDARGTSTDTQYF
TRBV2	TRBJ1-1	few	TRBD1	11	TGTGCCAGCAGTAGGGACAGGGAAGCTTTCTTT	CASSRDREAFF
TRBV12-3/TRBV12-4	TRBJ1-2	NA	NA	11	TGTGCCAGCGAGATCGGCTATGGCTACACCTTC	CASEIGYGYTF
TRBV11-1	TRBJ2-7	NA	TRBD2	14	TGTGCCAGCAGCTCAAAACTAGCGTCCTACGAGCAGTACTTC	CASSSKLASYEQYF
TRBV5-1	TRBJ2-7	NA	NA	14	TGCGCCAGCAGCTTGGAACCGGGACTCTACGAGCAGTACTTC	CASSLEPGLYEQYF
TRBV9	TRBJ1-1	NA	NA	13	TGTGCCAGCAGCGTAGGGGGACTCACTGAAGCTTTCTTT	CASSVGGLTEAFF
TRBV6-5	TRBJ1-2	NA	NA	14	TGTGCCACCTCCTTAACGACAGAGCTGAAGGGCTACACCTTC	CATSLTTELKGYTF
TRBV9	TRBJ2-3	NA	TRBD2	18	TGTGCCAGCAGCGTTGGCGTTGGGCTAGCGGGTCGGATTGGGGAGCAGTATTTT	CASSVGVGLAGRIGEQYF
TRBV5-1	TRBJ2-3	once	TRBD1	16	TGCGCCAGCAGCTTGGGACAGGGGTGGGGCACAGATACGCAGTATTTT	CASSLGQGWGTDTQYF
TRBV4-1	TRBJ1-2	NA	NA	15	TGCGCCAGCAGCCAAGATTCCCAGAATAACTATGGCTACACCTTC	CASSQDSQNNYGYTF
TRBV2	TRBJ2-5	NA	NA	13	TGTGCCAGCAGAAAAAGGGCAGGGGAGACCCAGTACTTC	CASRKRAGETQYF
TRBV7-9	TRBJ2-7	NA	TRBD2	17	TGTGCCAGCAGCTCCGGGACTAGCGGGGTCGTACCGTACGAGCAGTACTTC	CASSSGTSGVVPYEQYF
TRBV28	TRBJ1-5	NA	TRBD1	18	TGTGCCAGCAGCTTAATGGGACAGTCCTTAGGGTGGTTAATGTCCCAGCATTTT	CASSLMGQSLGWLMSQHF
TRBV30	TRBJ1-5	NA	TRBD1	13	TGTGCCTGGAGAGACAGGGCCAATCAGCCCCAGCATTTT	CAWRDRANQPQHF
TRBV4-1	TRBJ1-2	NA	NA	18	TGCGCCAGCAGCCAAGATCCACTTGGGGACACCTCTAACTATGGCTACACCTTC	CASSQDPLGDTSNYGYTF
TRBV27	TRBJ1-6	NA	NA	14	TGTGCCAGCAGTTTCGGGCAGGGCGGTTCACCCCTCCACTTT	CASSFGQGGSPLHF
TRBV7-9	TRBJ2-7	NA	NA	16	TGTGCCAGCAGCTTGGCCAGGGGACGGTCGGTCGACGAGCAGTACTTC	CASSLARGRSVDEQYF
TRBV4-2	TRBJ1-5	NA	NA	15	TGTGCCAGCAGCCAATATCGCGCCAGCAATCAGCCCCAGCATTTT	CASSQYRASNQPQHF
TRBV2	TRBJ1-6	NA	NA	15	TGTGCCAGCAGTGAATCGGGGGTCTATAATTCACCCCTCCACTTT	CASSESGVYNSPLHF